This T cell receptor beta chain was sequenced during a study of technical replicates of blood from a handful of donors. Trimming stripped 3 bases from V and 6 bases from J, with 15 bases between. This CDR3 is built from 15 residues. The germline CDR1 and CDR2 sequences are SGDLS and YYNGEE. Produced via immunoSEQ multiplex PCR; TCRdb's table is partial and in-frame only. In the table there are tens of thousands of clones, about 96% of which are singletons. V and J are TRBV9 and TRBJ1-4; the D is unclear. This sequence originates from a human donor in good health. The sequencing sample was made of T cells isolated from PBMCs. CDR3 DNA: TGTGCCAGCAGCGCTTCGTCGGAGTACTATGAAAAACTGTTTTTT. Encoded protein: CASSASSEYYEKLFF.